The rows below give T cell receptor beta chains drawn from one sample of a study of CD8+ T cells in alopecia areata. Assay: immunoSEQ multiplex PCR; the TCRdb copy retains only in-frame clones and omits some. The sample yields around 190,000 clones, roughly three fifths seen once. Input material: CD8+ T cells sorted from blood. The receptor set was obtained from a human donor in good health. Each CDR3 is given with its conserved first and last residue. D genes are given only for firm matches. Size is stated for part of the rows, as once, few or many counts, or as a class when the clone is expanded.

.	.	TRBV13	TRBJ2-7	TGTGCCAGCAGCTCTTTAGGACGCCCACCGACCCCCTACGAGCAGTACTTC	CASSSLGRPPTPYEQYF
.	TRBD1	TRBV29-1	TRBJ2-7	TGCAGCGTTGAAGAGTGGGACAGGTCCGAGCAGTACTTC	CSVEEWDRSEQYF
.	TRBD1	TRBV9	TRBJ2-3	TGTGCCAGCAGCGCTTGGGACAGGGACACAGATACGCAGTATTTT	CASSAWDRDTDTQYF
.	TRBD1	TRBV7-9	TRBJ2-7	TGTGCCAGCAGATCGGGACAGGGGTACGAGCAGTACTTC	CASRSGQGYEQYF
.	TRBD2	TRBV25-1	TRBJ2-7	TGTGCCAGCACCGAAGCGGGGACCTACGAGCAGTACTTC	CASTEAGTYEQYF
.	.	TRBV7-9	TRBJ2-2	TGTGCCAGCAGCCCCCCCGCCACCGGGGAGCTGTTTTTT	CASSPPATGELFF
.	.	TRBV9	TRBJ1-1	TGTGCCAGCAGCGTTTCATCCGGATTGAACACTGAAGCTTTCTTT	CASSVSSGLNTEAFF
.	.	TRBV4-1	TRBJ2-5	TGCGCCAGCAGCCCCGGCCCAGGCCAAGAGACCCAGTACTTC	CASSPGPGQETQYF
.	.	TRBV4-1	TRBJ2-6	TGCGCCAGCAGCCACAACCCTGGGGCCAACGTCCTGACTTTC	CASSHNPGANVLTF
.	.	TRBV25-1	TRBJ1-2	TGTGCCAGCAGTGGCTTTCAGGGTGGCTATGGCTACACCTTC	CASSGFQGGYGYTF
.	.	TRBV6-4	TRBJ2-3	TGTGCCAGTTCGACGGATAGCGGCGCTGTGGATACGCAGTATTTT	CASSTDSGAVDTQYF
few	.	TRBV29-1	TRBJ2-7	TGCAGCGTTGAGGTGGGGGAGATCTCCTACGAGCAGTACTTC	CSVEVGEISYEQYF
.	.	TRBV15	TRBJ1-3	TGTGCCACCAGCCGGGGTTTTGGAAACACCATATATTTT	CATSRGFGNTIYF
.	.	TRBV2	TRBJ1-1	TGTGCCAGCACTGTGGGGGGGCTGAACACTGAAGCTTTCTTT	CASTVGGLNTEAFF
few	.	TRBV18	TRBJ1-2	TGTGCCAGCTCACCACCCGAGGCGTATGGCTACACCTTC	CASSPPEAYGYTF
.	.	TRBV25-1	TRBJ1-2	TGTGCCAGCAGTGAATTGGGCTACTATGGCTACACCTTC	CASSELGYYGYTF
.	.	TRBV27	TRBJ1-1	TGTGCCAGCAGTTTAGAGGGGATGATGGCTGAAGCTTTCTTT	CASSLEGMMAEAFF
.	.	TRBV29-1	TRBJ2-7	TGCAGCGTTCATCAGGGGGGCTACGAGCAGTACTTC	CSVHQGGYEQYF
.	.	TRBV6-5	TRBJ1-1	TGTGCCAGCAGTTACCCCGGACAGACTGAAGCTTTCTTT	CASSYPGQTEAFF
once	.	TRBV9	TRBJ2-5	TGTGCCAGCAGCCCAGAGGCTGTCCAAGAGACCCAGTACTTC	CASSPEAVQETQYF
few	.	TRBV30	TRBJ1-1	TGTGCCTGGAGTGTGTTTTGGGGAGGGAACACTGAAGCTTTCTTT	CAWSVFWGGNTEAFF
.	.	TRBV13	TRBJ2-3	TGTGCCAGCACCCATGGGGGACAAAAGTTAGAGGCGCAGTATTTT	CASTHGGQKLEAQYF
.	.	TRBV27	TRBJ1-5	TGTGCCAGCAGTCTCGGGGGCGTGGGCAATCAGCCCCAGCATTTT	CASSLGGVGNQPQHF
.	TRBD1	TRBV29-1	TRBJ2-3	TGCAGCGTCGATGGGGATTACCGGGACAGCCAGTACACAGATACGCAGTATTTT	CSVDGDYRDSQYTDTQYF
.	.	TRBV5-1	TRBJ2-6	TGCGCCAGCAGCTTCCTCCCTAGCGACTCTGGGGCCAACGTCCTGACTTTC	CASSFLPSDSGANVLTF
.	.	TRBV11-2	TRBJ2-5	TGTGCCAGCAGCTTAGCAGGGCTGGAGACCCAGTACTTC	CASSLAGLETQYF
.	.	TRBV5-6	TRBJ1-1	TGTGCCAGCAGCGACGGACTGGAAGTGGCTGAAGCTTTCTTT	CASSDGLEVAEAFF
.	TRBD1	TRBV2	TRBJ2-1	TGTGCCAGCATCTCGGGGACAGGGTCCTACAATGAGCAGTTCTTC	CASISGTGSYNEQFF
.	TRBD1	TRBV4-2	TRBJ1-5	TGTGCCAGCAGCCAAGGAGGACAGGGGTTTAATCAGCCCCAGCATTTT	CASSQGGQGFNQPQHF
.	TRBD1	TRBV4-1	TRBJ1-2	TGCGCCAGCAGCCAAGACGCCACCACCGGGACAGGCTATGGCTACACCTTC	CASSQDATTGTGYGYTF
.	.	TRBV2	TRBJ1-4	TGTGCCAGCAGTGAAACAGGAAGGGACCTGTTTTTT	CASSETGRDLFF
few	.	TRBV29-1	TRBJ2-7	TGCAGCGTCCAGGGGGGCTCCTACGAGCAGTACTTC	CSVQGGSYEQYF
.	TRBD2	TRBV11-2	TRBJ2-3	TGTGCCAGCAGCTCGCTACTAGCGGGGGGGCTAGGAGATACGCAGTATTTT	CASSSLLAGGLGDTQYF
.	TRBD1	TRBV28	TRBJ2-5	TGTGCCAGCAGCCACAGGGGGCTAAGAGGACAAGAGACCCAGTACTTC	CASSHRGLRGQETQYF
.	.	TRBV25-1	TRBJ2-1	TGTGCCAGCAGTGACAACAGCCACCTCTCCTACAATGAGCAGTTCTTC	CASSDNSHLSYNEQFF
.	TRBD2	TRBV2	TRBJ2-3	TGTGCCAGCATAGCGGGAAACACAGATACGCAGTATTTT	CASIAGNTDTQYF
.	TRBD2	TRBV7-8	TRBJ2-2	TGTGCCAGCAGCTTAGAGGCTAGCGGGGGGGAGCTGTTTTTT	CASSLEASGGELFF
.	.	TRBV7-9	TRBJ1-5	TGTGCCAGCAGTCGGGTCGGGGAGCAGCCCCAGCATTTT	CASSRVGEQPQHF
.	TRBD2	TRBV30	TRBJ2-5	TGTGCCTGGAGTGCCCGGGGTAGCGGGGGGCCCAGAGAGACCCAGTACTTC	CAWSARGSGGPRETQYF
.	.	TRBV4-1	TRBJ1-1	TGCGCCAGCAGCCCCACGACTCACGGGAGAGAGAGGACTGAAGCTTTCTTT	CASSPTTHGRERTEAFF
.	.	TRBV4-2	TRBJ2-5	TGTGCCAGCAGCCAAGAAAGCGCAGAGACCCAGTACTTC	CASSQESAETQYF
.	.	TRBV2	TRBJ2-3	TGTGCCAGCACCCGTACCGAGGCAGATACGCAGTATTTT	CASTRTEADTQYF
.	TRBD2	TRBV29-1	TRBJ2-2	TGCAGCGTGGAGGAGACTAGCGGAACCGGGGAGCTGTTTTTT	CSVEETSGTGELFF
.	.	TRBV29-1	TRBJ1-3	TGCAGCGTTGAAGACGGGAGGGATACGTCTGGAAACACCATATATTTT	CSVEDGRDTSGNTIYF
few	.	TRBV14	TRBJ2-3	TGTGCCAGCAGCCAAGAGTGGACAGATACGCAGTATTTT	CASSQEWTDTQYF
few	.	TRBV13	TRBJ2-2	TGTGCCAGCACAGGGGCCGGGGAGCTGTTTTTT	CASTGAGELFF